Below are 20 T cell receptor beta chains sequenced from a single sample in a study of human T cells and chemical hapten exposure. Time point of the sample: patch test 3, about 24 weeks after DPC sensitization. Sample treatment: therapeutic diphenylcyclopropenone sensitization with weekly scalp DPC. Extraction yielded total RNA from whole blood (unfractionated). MiXCR was run by TCRdb on the RACE reads, yielding one entry per CDR3 protein. The profile covers more than 35,000 distinct CDR3 sequences, with roughly an eighth appearing a single time and roughly 2.5% taken by the ten largest. The material was whole blood, obtained in connection with sensitization to the hapten diphenylcyclopropenone (DPC). Receptors were obtained from a woman aged 40 to 50 with alopecia areata. Some clones in this sample may be carry-over from other donors' samples.

In its sample, this clonotype is medium-sized. The chain is built from TRBV6-2 or TRBV6-3 and TRBJ1-2, with D perhaps matching TRBD1 (6 bases). The V end was cut by 6 bases, the J end by 6 bases, with 17 bases between. The CDR3 loop spans 14 amino acids. Germline-derived CDR1 and CDR2 are MNHEY and SVGEGT. This CDR3 is CASRPGHQINGYTF. The DNA for the CDR3 is TGTGCCAGCAGGCCGGGACACCAAATCAATGGCTACACCTTC.

DNA of the CDR3: TGTGCCAGCAGTTTTGTTGCCCCACGGGCAACTAATGAAAAACTGTTTTTT. Translation: CASSFVAPRATNEKLFF. The J gene is TRBJ1-4, the V gene TRBV27, with unresolved D. The CDR3 runs to 17 residues. Trimming pared 3 bases from V and 0 bases from J, leaving 14 bases between. Germline assignment: CDR1 MNHEY and CDR2 SMNVEV (reference sequence).

This clonotype was observed many times. The chain links TRBV18 to TRBJ2-1; D is undetermined. The germline gives CDR1 KGHSH, CDR2 LQKENI. V dropped 2 bases and J dropped 8 bases, with 10 bases sitting between them. This CDR3 contains 13 residues. The CDR3 region has the DNA TGTGCCAGCTCACCATGGACGTTGGATGAGCAGTTCTTC. It encodes CASSPWTLDEQFF. The full variable domain, rest sourced from reference TRBV18 and TRBJ2-1, is NAGVMQNPRHLVRRRGQEARLRCSPMKGHSHVYWYRQLPEEGLKFMVYLQKENIIDESGMPKERFSAEFPKEGPSILRIQQVVRGDSAAYFCASSPWTLDEQFFGPGTRLTVL.

The chain recombines TRBV27 with TRBJ2-7, with 13 bases matching TRBD2. Germline V CDR1 and CDR2: MNHEY, SMNVEV (reference sequence). This CDR3 spans 16 amino acids. The ends lost 5 bases at V and 0 bases at J; junction bases unmatched: 4. The CDR3 DNA reads as TGTGCCAGCAGTGGGGGACTAGCGGGACCCTCCTACGAGCAGTACTTC. Residues: CASSGGLAGPSYEQYF.

This clonotype has ten or more counts. The V gene is TRBV10-2, the J gene TRBJ2-6; D tentatively reads TRBD1 or TRBD2 (5 bases each). The CDR3 is 19 residues long. V lost 3 bases and J lost 0, with 18 bases in between. The germline CDR1 and CDR2 sequences are WSHSY and SAAADI. CDR3 residues: CASSESWRAGRSGANVLTF. CDR3 coding DNA: TGCGCCAGCAGTGAAAGTTGGCGGGCAGGGCGCTCTGGGGCCAACGTCCTGACTTTC.

The gene calls are TRBV28 and TRBJ1-5; D is uncertain. In germline, CDR1 is MDHEN, CDR2 SYDVKM. V was cut by 5 bases and J by 2 bases, with 10 bases left in between. This CDR3 has 14 amino acids. In DNA form, the CDR3 reads TGTGCCAGCAGTCCTGAGGTGGGCAATCAGCCCCAGCATTTT. Translating it yields CASSPEVGNQPQHF. Using reference TRBV28 and TRBJ1-5 for the parts outside the CDR3, the full variable domain is DVKVTQSSRYLVKRTGEKVFLECVQDMDHENMFWYRQDPGLGLRLIYFSYDVKMKEKGDIPEGYSVSREKKERFSLILESASTNQTSMYLCASSPEVGNQPQHFGDGTRLSIL.

This clonotype has ten or more counts. The V call is TRBV27, the J call TRBJ2-3, with D maybe TRBD2 (6 bases). The CDR3 is made up of 15 amino acids. Germline V lookup: CDR1 MNHEY, CDR2 SMNVEV (reference sequence). Trimming pared 7 bases from V and 4 bases from J, leaving 18 bases between. CDR3 bases: TGTGCCAGCAATTCGGGGCCCGGGAGCGCAGATACGCAGTATTTT. This encodes CASNSGPGSADTQYF.

This clonotype was observed many times. The J gene is TRBJ2-7, the V gene TRBV7-8; D is uncertain. This CDR3 is built from 14 residues. From germline, CDR1 is SGHVS and CDR2 FQNEAQ. With 1 base removed from V and 1 base from J, the gap between germline ends came to 8 bases. The CDR3 nucleotides read TGTGCCAGCAGCTTAGAGGCTCCTTCCTACGAGCAGTACTTC. Its protein is CASSLEAPSYEQYF.

This clonotype was detected many times. This chain links TRBV28 with TRBJ2-3; unclear D gene. Germline V gene sequence: CDR1 MDHEN, CDR2 SYDVKM. Trimming pared 5 bases from V and 0 bases from J, leaving 6 bases between. The CDR3 is 13 amino acids. The CDR3 DNA reads TGTGCCAGCAGTCCCGCTAGCACAGATACGCAGTATTTT. It is translated as CASSPASTDTQYF.

This clonotype has a single count. At one of its ends the junction is not consistent with the germline gene, which may arise from a read error. The V gene is TRBV29-1, the J gene TRBJ2-5; D is uncertain. This CDR3 comprises 13 residues. Germline CDR1 is SQVTM and CDR2 is ANQGSEA. The CDR3 DNA reads as TGCAGCGTGCGTCCTCAGATACAAGAGACCCGGTACTTC. Protein: CSVRPQIQETRYF.

The chain uses TRBV20-1 and TRBJ1-3; D call uncertain. The germline V gene encodes CDR1 DFQATT and CDR2 SNEGSKA (reference sequence). The CDR3 length is 13 residues. V was trimmed by 1 base and J by 0 bases, leaving 4 bases between them. The CDR3: CSARGVSGNTIYF. The CDR3 bases are TGCAGTGCTAGAGGGGTCTCTGGAAACACCATATATTTT.

This clonotype was found many times. The chain links TRBV29-1 to TRBJ1-2; TRBD1 might be the D (6 bases). Trimming pared 5 bases from V and 5 bases from J, leaving 12 bases between. The CDR3 has 12 amino acids. The germline gives CDR1 SQVTM, CDR2 ANQGSEA. The CDR3 reads CSVSDSFYGYTF. In DNA form, the CDR3 reads TGCAGCGTTTCGGACAGCTTTTATGGCTACACCTTC.

The rearrangement links TRBV28 to TRBJ2-1, with D unresolved. Germline CDR1 MDHEN, CDR2 SYDVKM. The V and J ends lost 3 bases and 7 bases respectively, with 13 bases between them. The length of the CDR3 is 14 residues. This CDR3 reads CASSLQGPWNEQFF. The DNA of the CDR3 is TGTGCCAGCAGTTTGCAAGGACCTTGGAATGAGCAGTTCTTC.

This clonotype was counted only a few times. V gene TRBV6-2 or TRBV6-3 combines with J gene TRBJ2-7, with TRBD1 as a possible D gene (5 bases). V was cut by 2 bases and J by 0 bases, with 14 bases left in between. There are 16 residues in the CDR3. Germline-derived CDR1 and CDR2 are MNHEY and SVGEGT. CDR3 DNA sequence: TGTGCCAGCAGTTACGGTCCAGGGTCACCCTCCTACGAGCAGTACTTC. Protein: CASSYGPGSPSYEQYF.

The chain carries TRBV24-1 and TRBJ2-2; D not certain. Germline assignment: CDR1 KGHDR and CDR2 SFDVKD. The CDR3 consists of 17 residues. The V gene lost 0 bases and the J gene lost 1 base, with 11 bases spanning the gap. The CDR3 DNA follows: TGTGCCACCAGTGATTTGGGGCCCGACGTGAACACCGGGGAGCTGTTTTTT. Its translation is CATSDLGPDVNTGELFF.

This clonotype was counted many times. V is TRBV15 and J is TRBJ1-1; no definite D call. The CDR3 consists of 15 residues. CDR1 and CDR2 from the germline V gene are LNHNV and YYDKDF (reference sequence). V lost 0 bases to trimming and J lost 4 bases, with 12 bases between them. The CDR3 sequence: CATSRDGRVVTEAFF. In DNA form, the CDR3 reads TGTGCCACCAGCAGAGATGGGAGGGTGGTCACTGAAGCTTTCTTT.

The table lists this clonotype with a few counts. V usage is TRBV7-9 and J usage is TRBJ2-1, with D tentatively TRBD2 (7 bases). Deletions cut 0 bases from V and 10 bases from J, with 16 bases between. CDR1 SEHNR and CDR2 FQNEAQ come from the germline V gene (reference sequence). CDR3 size: 15 residues. The DNA for the CDR3 is TGTGCCAGCAGCTTAGCCGGGGGGCCTACAGGGGAGCAGTTCTTC. It yields the protein CASSLAGGPTGEQFF.

This clonotype was counted ten times or more. In nucleotides, the CDR3 is TGTGCCAGCAGCGGGGTGTCTGGAAACACCATATATTTT. Translated, it gives CASSGVSGNTIYF. The V call is TRBV14, the J call TRBJ1-3, with D hard to call. Germline V gene lookup returns CDR1 SGHDN and CDR2 FVKESK. The V end lost 5 bases, the J end lost 1 base, and 6 bases lay between the germline ends. This CDR3 comprises 13 residues.

This clonotype was detected many times. This chain joins TRBV6-5 and TRBJ2-7; 7 bases are shared with TRBD1. In germline, CDR1 is MNHEY, CDR2 SVGAGI. The ends lost 0 bases at V and 5 bases at J; junction bases unmatched: 7. The CDR3 is made up of 15 amino acids. The CDR3 DNA reads as TGTGCCAGCAGTTACTCGATCGTAACAGGGGACGAGCAGTACTTC. The encoded protein is CASSYSIVTGDEQYF.

This clonotype appeared a few times. The V and J genes are TRBV28 and TRBJ2-7; tentative D call: TRBD2 (7 bases). The CDR3 has 13 amino acids. CDR1 and CDR2 (germline): MDHEN, SYDVKM. Deletions cut 7 bases from V and 3 bases from J, with 13 bases between. CDR3 bases: TGTGCCAGCAATGAGGGGGGGTACTACGAGCAGTACTTC. This sequence encodes CASNEGGYYEQYF.